A single sample is the source of the 15 T cell receptor beta chains below, sequenced in a study of regulatory T cells in long-lasting Graves disease listed by TCRdb under 2021. Reading the label with the study, this specimen's time point is: newly diagnosed GD, antithyroid drugs for less than 3 months. For both TCR sequencing and RNA sequencing, RNA was extracted from PBMCs using TRIzol. Libraries were prepared through multiplex PCR. The instrument given in TCRdb is Illumina HiSeq 4000. iRepertoire HTBI primers and Arm-PCR amplification of CDR3 regions were used to construct TCR beta libraries. Starting from the raw public reads, TCRdb applied fastp trimming at Q25, assembled clones with MiXCR and retained in-frame beta chains. Rows with a matching CDR3 protein are joined into one entry that keeps the most common DNA and genes. The sample contains 350,000 to 500,000 distinct CDR3 sequences, about 17% of them found a single time. The ten largest account for about 11% of the sample.

The sample was also linked to a second study, of T cells in Graves' hyperthyroidism and ophthalmopathy.

The source was peripheral blood mononuclear cells (PBMCs), collected at new diagnosis, from a patient treated with antithyroid drugs. These receptors all come from a woman in her 30s with Graves disease. Donor details come from another sample of the same person, matched by shared clones.

This clonotype was counted at least ten times. The chain carries TRBV11-2 and TRBJ2-3; 7 nucleotides align to TRBD2. Trimming at V came to 5 bases and at J to 8 bases, leaving 16 bases not matched to a gene. CDR3 length equals 16 residues. Germline CDR1 SGHAT, CDR2 FQNNGV. The CDR3 DNA is TGTGCCAGCAGCACAACGACTAGCCGGATGGGTGGTACGCAGTATTTT. Translated: CASSTTTSRMGGTQYF. The variable domain in full, with the rest retrieved from reference TRBV11-2 and TRBJ2-3, is EAGVAQSPRYKIIEKRQSVAFWCNPISGHATLYWYQQILGQGPKLLIQFQNNGVVDDSQLPKDRFSAERLKGVDSTLKIQPAKLEDSAVYLCASSTTTSRMGGTQYFGPGTRLTVL.

A few counts support this clonotype. This may arise from a read error, as a much more abundant clone is one base away. This chain links TRBV28 with TRBJ2-7; no clear D gene. Germline lookup yields CDR1 MDHEN and CDR2 SYDVKM. The CDR3 runs to 17 residues. The V end was cut by 5 bases, the J end by 0 bases, with 20 bases between. The CDR3 DNA is TGTGCCAGCAGTCCTCCATCTTGGACCCTGAGCTCCTACGAGCAGTACTTC. It is translated as CASSPPSWTLSSYEQYF. Looking up the rest from reference TRBV28 and TRBJ2-7 gives the full variable domain: DVKVTQSSRYLVKRTGEKVFLECVQDMDHENMFWYRQDPGLGLRLIYFSYDVKMKEKGDIPEGYSVSREKKERFSLILESASTNQTSMYLCASSPPSWTLSSYEQYFGPGTRLTVT.

The chain carries TRBV6-2 or TRBV6-3 and TRBJ2-7; D gene ambiguous. The V and J ends lost 0 bases and 4 bases respectively, with 19 bases between them. The CDR3 has 17 residues. From germline, CDR1 is MNHEY and CDR2 SVGEGT. The chain's CDR3 is CASSYSAWVGPGYEQYF. Written as DNA, the CDR3 is TGTGCCAGCAGTTACTCGGCCTGGGTAGGGCCCGGTTACGAGCAGTACTTC.

The table lists this clonotype with a few counts. The genes are TRBV12-3 or TRBV12-4 and TRBJ2-1; 9 bases line up with TRBD2. The CDR3 is 16 amino acids. Germline trimming cut 0 bases from V and 9 bases from J; bases unmatched to any gene: 9. The CDR3 bases are TGTGCCAGCAGTTTAGCAGCCCTAGCGGGGACGGGTGAGCAGTTCTTC. Protein sequence: CASSLAALAGTGEQFF.

Many counts were recorded for this clonotype. CDR3: CASSRMAGSNQPQHF. For the CDR3, the DNA is TGTGCCAGCAGCCGTATGGCGGGTAGCAATCAGCCCCAGCATTTT. The chain has TRBV7-2 and TRBJ1-5, with D unresolved. The CDR3 spans 15 residues. V gave up 5 bases and J gave up 0 bases, with 11 bases separating them. Germline assignment: CDR1 SGHTA and CDR2 FQGNSA.

The V gene is TRBV7-2, the J gene TRBJ2-5; D not certain. Germline V gives CDR1 SGHTA, CDR2 FQGNSA. Trimming removed 2 bases from V and 2 bases from J, with 9 bases in between. The CDR3 is 14 residues long. In DNA form, the CDR3 reads TGTGCCAGCAGCTTAATAGGGTTTCAAGAGACCCAGTACTTC. Protein product: CASSLIGFQETQYF.

V is TRBV9 and J is TRBJ1-4; unclear D gene. Germline CDR1 and CDR2: SGDLS and YYNGEE. The CDR3 runs 13 residues. Trimming pared 4 bases from V and 8 bases from J, leaving 12 bases between. DNA for the CDR3: TGTGCCAGCAGCTTGTCACTAACCGAAAAACTGTTTTTT. Protein product: CASSLSLTEKLFF.

The chain is built from TRBV29-1 and TRBJ1-1; TRBD1 is a possible D gene (6 bases). V lost 5 bases, J lost 4 bases, and 26 bases lay in between. The germline CDR1 and CDR2 sequences are SQVTM and ANQGSEA. The CDR3 contains 17 residues. CDR3 amino acids: CSVWPTRGGTTFTEAFF. The CDR3 DNA reads as TGCAGCGTTTGGCCAACAAGGGGGGGTACAACATTCACTGAAGCTTTCTTT.

The table lists this clonotype with many counts. V is TRBV2 and J is TRBJ2-7, with 9 bases lining up with TRBD1. The CDR3 consists of 13 residues. Per germline, CDR1 SNHLY and CDR2 FYNNEI. Unmatched junction bases numbered 3, after V lost 6 bases and J lost 3 bases. The CDR3 coding sequence is TGTGCCAGCAGCCGGGACAGGGACTACGAGCAGTACTTC. This codes for CASSRDRDYEQYF.

This clonotype was seen at least ten times. The genes are TRBV6-2 or TRBV6-3 and TRBJ2-1; 8 bases align to TRBD2. The CDR3 has 14 amino acids. V dropped 6 bases and J dropped 9; count of bases not matched to a gene: 10. Looked up from germline, CDR1 is MNHEY and CDR2 is SVGEGT. DNA of the CDR3: TGTGCCAGCAGGAGAGCGGGAGAGAATAGTGAGCAGTTCTTC. It specifies CASRRAGENSEQFF.

Of note for this clonotype: This may arise from a read error, as a much more abundant clone is one base away. This chain joins TRBV7-2 and TRBJ2-1, with D unresolved. In germline, CDR1 is SGHTA, CDR2 FQGNSA. Between the trimmed V and J ends, which lost 3 bases and 10 bases, there was a span of 13 bases. This CDR3 is built from 13 residues. CDR3 DNA: TGTGCCAGCAGCTTTGTGGAAATTTACGAGCAGTTCTTC. Encoded protein: CASSFVEIYEQFF.

The chain recombines TRBV29-1 with TRBJ1-4; TRBD1 might be the D (5 bases). Germline-derived CDR1 and CDR2 are SQVTM and ANQGSEA. The CDR3 runs to 15 residues. Between the trimmed V and J ends, which lost 3 bases and 4 bases, there was a span of 15 bases. CDR3 region: CSVDIGASGNEKLFF. Written as DNA, the CDR3 is TGCAGCGTTGATATCGGGGCTTCGGGTAATGAAAAACTGTTTTTT.

The rearrangement uses TRBV28 and TRBJ2-5; D may be TRBD2 (6 bases). V lost 5 bases and J 5 bases, leaving 15 bases between the germline ends. The CDR3 has 14 residues. The germline gives CDR1 MDHEN, CDR2 SYDVKM. Here the CDR3 DNA reads TGTGCCAGCAGTCTAAGTCGGGGGTCTGAGACCCAGTACTTC. The encoded protein is CASSLSRGSETQYF.

The table lists this clonotype with many counts. The gene calls are TRBV7-3 and TRBJ2-1; D is possibly TRBD1 (6 bases). With 2 bases removed from V and 5 bases from J, the gap between germline ends came to 16 bases. This CDR3 contains 16 residues. The germline CDR1 and CDR2 sequences are SGHTA and FQGTGA. CDR3 nucleotide sequence: TGTGCCAGCAGCTTAGTCGGGACAAGGACCCACAATGAGCAGTTCTTC. As protein: CASSLVGTRTHNEQFF.

This chain joins TRBV6-1 and TRBJ2-7, with TRBD2 matching over 11 bases. The CDR3 length is 15 residues. The germline V gene has CDR1 MNHNS and CDR2 SASEGT. Trimming took 4 bases from V and 2 from J; bases not matched to a gene: 4. The CDR3 protein is CASSATSGSPYEQYF. In DNA form, the CDR3 reads TGTGCCAGCAGTGCAACTAGCGGGAGCCCCTACGAGCAGTACTTC.